This T cell receptor beta chain stems from a study of CD8+CD57+ T cells in acquired aplastic anemia. Study overall: The mean DNA yield obtained from sorted CD4+ and CD8+ cells came to 3.2 ug.

CDR3 length: 16 amino acids. Germline lookup yields CDR1 SGHRS and CDR2 YFSETQ. Unmatched junction bases numbered 5, after V lost 0 bases and J lost 1 base. Genomic DNA acted as the template from which TCR beta VDJ combination and CDR3 sequence profiling were carried out. TCRdb analysed the reads with MiXCR anew, one entry per CDR3 protein. This table has 400,000 to 600,000 distinct CDR3 sequences, 25% to 40% appearing once. Before being chosen for sequencing, patients had shown CD8+CD57+ cell expansion by flow cytometry. Patients uniformly had severe acquired aplastic anemia. The genes are TRBV5-1 and TRBJ1-1; TRBD1 matches 8 bases. Specimen: sorted CD4+, CD8+, or CD8+CD57+ T cells (not recorded which) from PBMCs. This receptor was obtained from a human donor with aplastic anemia. The CDR3 nucleotides read TGCGCCAGCAGCTTGGCGGGTGGGACAGGGAACACTGAAGCTTTCTTT. It yields the protein CASSLAGGTGNTEAFF. Looking up the rest from reference TRBV5-1 and TRBJ1-1 gives the full variable domain: KAGVTQTPRYLIKTRGQQVTLSCSPISGHRSVSWYQQTPGQGLQFLFEYFSETQRNKGNFPGRFSGRQFSNSRSEMNVSTLELGDSALYLCASSLAGGTGNTEAFFGQGTRLTVV.